One and the same sample provided the 32 T cell receptor beta chains below, sequenced in a study of blood T cells in healthy people across ages. Together with a sample-barcoded 5' primer, a J-beta primer mix was included in a second PCR lasting about 7 to 12 cycles. Using its own MiXCR run on the 5' RACE reads, TCRdb lists one record per CDR3 protein. The sample consists of 700,000 to 900,000 distinct CDR3 sequences, less than 70% of them appearing once. Sequencing was done on a sample of blood. These receptors originate from a man older than 75 in good health.

This clonotype was seen a few times. The chain combines TRBV6-6 with TRBJ2-3; D ambiguous. Germline V gene lookup returns CDR1 MNHNY and CDR2 SVGAGI (reference sequence). The V gene lost 6 bases and the J gene lost 14 bases, with 18 bases spanning the gap. CDR3 length: 12 amino acids. The CDR3 sequence is CASRLTLGDAYF. In DNA, the CDR3 is TGTGCCAGCAGACTAACATTGGGCGACGCGTATTTT.

The V and J genes are TRBV5-6 and TRBJ2-5; TRBD2 might be the D (5 bases). V gave up 1 base and J gave up 5 bases, with 12 bases separating them. From germline, CDR1 is SGHDT and CDR2 YYEEEE. The CDR3 consists of 14 residues. The CDR3 loop reads CASSLLLAGETQYF. CDR3 bases: TGTGCCAGCAGCTTGCTTCTAGCCGGGGAGACCCAGTACTTC.

Details on this clonotype: A junction end diverges from the germline sequence, so it may reflect a read error. The rearrangement links TRBV9 to TRBJ2-1; D is unclear. This CDR3 spans 15 amino acids. Germline V gene sequence: CDR1 SGDLS, CDR2 YYNGEE. The CDR3 loop is CTSSPAVASYNEQFF. The CDR3 nucleotides read TGTACCAGCAGCCCGGCGGTAGCCTCGTACAATGAGCAGTTCTTC. Full variable domain (outside the CDR3, taken from reference TRBV9 and TRBJ2-1): DSGVTQTPKHLITATGQRVTLRCSPRSGDLSVYWYQQSLDQGLQFLIQYYNGEERAKGNILERFSAQQFPDLHSELNLSSLELGDSALYFCTSSPAVASYNEQFFGPGTRLTVL.

Here the CDR3 reads CASSGETGVDSSRQYF. CDR3 in DNA: TGTGCCAGCAGTGGGGAGACAGGGGTTGATTCGTCGCGGCAGTACTTC. V is TRBV28 and J is TRBJ2-5; 8 nucleotides align to TRBD1. Germline CDR1 is MDHEN and CDR2 is SYDVKM. V was clipped by 5 bases and J by 11 bases; unmatched bases: 19. There are 16 residues in the CDR3.

This chain uses TRBV25-1 with TRBJ1-1; the D gene is possibly TRBD1 (5 bases). Germline assignment: CDR1 MGHDK and CDR2 SYGVNS. The CDR3 extends over 14 amino acids. Trimming pared 5 bases from V and 4 bases from J, leaving 14 bases between. In nucleotides, the CDR3 is TGTGCCAGCAGTTCGAGTTGGGGACGCACTGAAGCTTTCTTT. It codes for CASSSSWGRTEAFF.

The CDR3 bases are TGCGCCAGCAGCCAAGAAGGTGCGGGTTTGACCAATGAGCAGTTCTTC. Its translation is CASSQEGAGLTNEQFF. The chain joins TRBV4-1 to TRBJ2-1, with D possibly being TRBD2 (5 bases). The germline V gene encodes CDR1 MGHRA and CDR2 YSYEKL. Trimming removed 0 bases at V and 6 bases at J, with 15 bases between. This CDR3 region has 16 residues.

CDR3 in DNA: TGTGCCAGCAGCGTGAGACAGGGTCTCGGGGAAAAACTGTTTTTT. This translates into CASSVRQGLGEKLFF. The rearrangement links TRBV9 to TRBJ1-4, with 7 bases fitting TRBD1. Looked up from germline, CDR1 is SGDLS and CDR2 is YYNGEE. V shed 2 bases, J shed 8 bases, and the junction held 9 bases outside the gene matches. CDR3 length: 15 amino acids.

The CDR3 DNA is TGTGCCAGCAGTTCCGGGACTAGCGTATACAATGAGCAGTACTTC. Translating it yields CASSSGTSVYNEQYF. This chain links TRBV6-2 or TRBV6-3 with TRBJ2-1, with 10 bases matching TRBD2. Gene TRBJ2-7 matches the end of the DNA better, so the J call may be wrong. Germline CDR1 reads MNHEY; CDR2 reads SVGEGT. This CDR3 contains 15 residues.

The chain combines TRBV20-1 with TRBJ1-2; 8 positions match TRBD1. Per the germline V gene, CDR1 is DFQATT and CDR2 is SNEGSKA (reference sequence). With V trimmed by 2 bases and J by 3 bases, 11 bases remained unmatched. The CDR3 extends over 16 amino acids. The CDR3 DNA follows: TGCAGTGCTAGAAACTGGACAGGGTGGGTTGACTATGGCTACACCTTC. Encoded protein: CSARNWTGWVDYGYTF.

The chain uses TRBV5-1 and TRBJ2-1, with D perhaps matching TRBD2 (7 bases). CDR3 length equals 16 residues. The germline V and J ends were trimmed by 1 base and 0 bases, with 11 bases remaining between them. Germline V lookup: CDR1 SGHRS, CDR2 YFSETQ. CDR3 residues: CASSLKGGDSYNEQFF. The CDR3 nucleotides are TGCGCCAGCAGCTTGAAAGGGGGGGACTCCTACAATGAGCAGTTCTTC.

This chain joins TRBV10-3 and TRBJ2-4; 8 bases agree with TRBD2. Germline CDR1 reads ENHRY; CDR2 reads SYGVKD. The CDR3 totals 14 residues. With 3 bases clipped from V and 6 bases from J, the junction kept 4 bases outside the gene matches. CDR3 loop: CAISDGAGGNIQYF. The CDR3 DNA reads TGTGCCATCAGTGATGGCGCGGGGGGAAACATTCAGTACTTC.

The rearrangement links TRBV5-1 to TRBJ2-4; 9 bases are shared with TRBD2. The V segment lost 4 bases and the J segment 13 bases; nucleotides outside the gene matches: 18. Germline V lookup: CDR1 SGHRS, CDR2 YFSETQ. The CDR3 is made up of 16 amino acids. CDR3 amino acids: CASSRGDSGSFWEQYF. The CDR3, as DNA: TGCGCCAGCAGCCGTGGTGATAGCGGGAGTTTCTGGGAGCAGTACTTC.

The chain recombines TRBV27 with TRBJ2-1; D perhaps matches TRBD1 (6 bases). CDR3 size: 16 residues. Germline V lookup: CDR1 MNHEY, CDR2 SMNVEV (reference sequence). V dropped 5 bases and J dropped 3 bases, with 17 bases sitting between them. CDR3 nucleotides: TGTGCCAGCAGTGCAACCGGGACATCGGACTACAATGAGCAGTTCTTC. Protein sequence: CASSATGTSDYNEQFF.

CDR3 region: CATSDNRVSRETQYF. The CDR3 bases are TGTGCCACCAGTGATAACAGGGTCAGTCGGGAGACCCAGTACTTC. The chain has TRBV24-1 and TRBJ2-5; possible D gene TRBD1, 6 bases. With 3 bases removed from V and 5 bases from J, the gap between germline ends came to 15 bases. The CDR3 has 15 amino acids. The V gene's germline CDR1 is KGHDR and CDR2 SFDVKD.

Only one count was recorded for this clonotype. V is TRBV2 and J is TRBJ1-5; D gene uncertain. Per the germline V gene, CDR1 is SNHLY and CDR2 is FYNNEI. V was pared by 4 bases and J by 6 bases, with 10 bases between. CDR3 size: 13 residues. The CDR3 sequence: CASSVTIGQPQHF. Here the CDR3 DNA reads TGTGCCAGCAGTGTTACAATCGGTCAGCCCCAGCATTTT.

Many counts were recorded for this clonotype. This chain connects TRBV6-2 or TRBV6-3 to TRBJ2-7; TRBD2 matches at 8 bases. The CDR3 length is 18 residues. J was trimmed by 1 base and V by 6 bases; bases with no gene match: 17. Germline CDR1 reads MNHEY; CDR2 reads SVGEGT. The chain's CDR3 is CASSAALERERGSYEQYF. CDR3 DNA: TGTGCCAGCAGCGCGGCCTTGGAGCGGGAGCGTGGGTCCTACGAGCAGTACTTC.

The chain couples TRBV7-9 to TRBJ2-3, with 10 bases identical to TRBD1. The ends lost 1 base at V and 14 bases at J; junction bases unmatched: 15. The CDR3 loop spans 16 amino acids. CDR1 is SEHNR and CDR2 is FQNEAQ in the germline V gene (reference sequence). The chain's CDR3 is CASSLGRDRGHRYAYF. CDR3 sequence (DNA): TGTGCCAGCAGCTTAGGCCGGGACAGGGGCCACAGATACGCGTATTTT.

This chain joins TRBV7-3 and TRBJ2-1; the match to TRBD2 covers 7 bases. Germline assignment: CDR1 SGHTA and CDR2 FQGTGA. The CDR3 runs 15 residues. With 4 bases clipped from V and 9 bases from J, the junction kept 12 bases outside the gene matches. The DNA for the CDR3 is TGTGCCAGCAGCTCACGGGAGGTCCTAAACGGTGAGCAGTTCTTC. Its translation: CASSSREVLNGEQFF.

J is TRBJ2-7 and V is TRBV12-3 or TRBV12-4; weak D call: TRBD2 (5 bases). Trimming cost V 3 bases and J 3 bases, with 12 bases left between them. This CDR3 has 14 amino acids. The CDR3 sequence is CASSFRASNYEQYF. CDR3 in DNA: TGTGCCAGCAGTTTTCGGGCTAGCAACTACGAGCAGTACTTC.

V and J are TRBV3-1 and TRBJ2-3; no definite D call. The CDR3 totals 14 residues. V gave up 0 bases and J gave up 4 bases, with 8 bases separating them. Per the germline V gene, CDR1 is LGHDT and CDR2 is YNNKEL (reference sequence). The CDR3 sequence: CASSQDSASDTQYF. The CDR3 DNA sequence: TGTGCCAGCAGCCAAGATTCGGCTTCAGATACGCAGTATTTT.

This clonotype was counted only a few times. The CDR3 coding sequence is TGCAGTGCTAGAAAGGACAGGGAGTTTGATGGCTACACCTTC. Its protein is CSARKDREFDGYTF. J is TRBJ1-2 and V is TRBV20-1, with 8 bases matching TRBD1. Germline-derived CDR1 and CDR2 are DFQATT and SNEGSKA (reference sequence). The CDR3 has 14 residues. Losses at the gene ends were 2 bases for V and 6 bases for J; bases not matched to a gene: 8.

The chain has TRBV20-1 and TRBJ2-1; D not resolved. CDR1 is DFQATT and CDR2 is SNEGSKA in the germline V gene (reference sequence). The CDR3 runs 18 residues. Trimming shortened V by 0 bases and J by 0 bases, and 18 bases separated the two germline ends. This CDR3 reads CSARDPPLGSSSYNEQFF. The CDR3 region has the DNA TGCAGTGCTAGAGATCCGCCCTTAGGATCAAGCTCCTACAATGAGCAGTTCTTC.

This sequence joins TRBV5-1 and TRBJ2-2, with 9 bases that match TRBD1. V lost 5 bases and J lost 9; bases outside the gene matches: 11. The length of the CDR3 is 15 residues. The germline CDR1 and CDR2 sequences are SGHRS and YFSETQ. The CDR3 region is CASRPGTGIPRELFF. DNA for the CDR3: TGCGCCAGCAGGCCAGGGACAGGGATTCCCCGGGAGCTGTTTTTT.

The chain has TRBV7-2 and TRBJ1-2, with D possibly matching TRBD1 (6 bases). There are 14 residues in the CDR3. V dropped 4 bases and J dropped 2 bases, with 11 bases sitting between them. CDR1 and CDR2 (germline): SGHTA, FQGNSA. Written as DNA, the CDR3 is TGTGCCAGCAGCTCGGAACAGGGAAACTATGGCTACACCTTC. Translating gives CASSSEQGNYGYTF.

This clonotype was seen a few times. The chain recombines TRBV6-2 or TRBV6-3 with TRBJ1-5; D remains ambiguous. The germline V gene has CDR1 MNHEY and CDR2 SVGEGT. V lost 6 bases to trimming and J lost 2 bases, with 8 bases between them. The CDR3 consists of 13 residues. The CDR3 sequence: CASRPGGNQPQHF. The CDR3 DNA is TGTGCCAGCAGGCCGGGAGGCAATCAGCCCCAGCATTTT.

The CDR3 loop reads CASSPPGVSGYTF. The CDR3 DNA reads TGTGCCAGCAGCCCACCAGGGGTTAGTGGCTACACCTTC. This chain uses TRBV28 with TRBJ1-2; D possibly corresponds to TRBD1 (6 bases). The germline CDR1 and CDR2 sequences are MDHEN and SYDVKM. This CDR3 spans 13 amino acids. The V end lost 6 bases, the J end lost 7 bases, and 15 bases lay between the germline ends.

This clonotype was found a few times. V and J are TRBV9 and TRBJ2-7; no definite D call. V lost 0 bases, J lost 2 bases, and 9 bases lay in between. The CDR3 is 14 amino acids. Germline assignment: CDR1 SGDLS and CDR2 YYNGEE. The CDR3 protein is CASSVGGTTYEQYF. The CDR3 bases are TGTGCCAGCAGCGTAGGAGGTACCACCTACGAGCAGTACTTC.

J is TRBJ2-7 and V is TRBV20-1; D uncertain. Germline V gene lookup returns CDR1 DFQATT and CDR2 SNEGSKA (reference sequence). Trimming removed 6 bases at V and 0 bases at J, with 15 bases between. The CDR3 has 14 amino acids. The CDR3 is CSAPPVLLSYEQYF. CDR3 nucleotides: TGCAGTGCCCCGCCAGTCCTACTCTCCTACGAGCAGTACTTC.

This clonotype was seen repeatedly, ten times or more. Just one base apart from a much larger clone, this may be a read error. This chain uses TRBV28 with TRBJ2-2; D gene uncertain. The CDR3 loop spans 13 amino acids. Deletions cut 4 bases from V and 4 bases from J, with 7 bases between. Looked up from germline, CDR1 is MDHEN and CDR2 is SYDVKM. This CDR3 reads CASSCRGTGELFF. CDR3 coding DNA: TGTGCCAGCAGTTGTCGTGGCACCGGGGAGCTGTTTTTT.

The chain combines TRBV29-1 with TRBJ1-2; 9 bases line up with TRBD1. Germline lookup yields CDR1 SQVTM and CDR2 ANQGSEA. J gave up 8 bases and V 7 bases, and 5 bases lay outside the gene matches. The CDR3 runs 11 residues. CDR3 sequence: CSALGQGGYTF. Written as DNA, the CDR3 is TGCAGCGCCCTCGGACAGGGGGGCTACACCTTC.

The rearrangement uses TRBV6-2 or TRBV6-3 and TRBJ2-1; the match to TRBD2 covers 9 bases. V was pared by 4 bases and J by 13 bases, with 5 bases of the junction left unmatched. The CDR3 spans 12 residues. From germline, CDR1 is MNHEY and CDR2 SVGEGT. This chain's CDR3 is CASSSRLAVQFF. CDR3 bases: TGTGCCAGCAGTTCAAGACTAGCGGTACAGTTCTTC.

This clonotype was counted between two and nine times. The genes are TRBV5-1 and TRBJ2-7; 9 bases are a match to TRBD2. V trimming: 4 bases; J trimming: 6 bases; junction bases outside the gene matches: 11. The CDR3 has 15 amino acids. Germline CDR1 reads SGHRS; CDR2 reads YFSETQ. In DNA, the CDR3 is TGCGCCAGCAGCCCCCGACTAGCGGATTCTCCCGAGCAGTACTTC. Translation: CASSPRLADSPEQYF. Full variable domain (outside the CDR3, taken from reference TRBV5-1 and TRBJ2-7): KAGVTQTPRYLIKTRGQQVTLSCSPISGHRSVSWYQQTPGQGLQFLFEYFSETQRNKGNFPGRFSGRQFSNSRSEMNVSTLELGDSALYLCASSPRLADSPEQYFGPGTRLTVT.